A single sample is the source of the 27 T cell receptor beta chains below, sequenced in a study of T cells in Graves' hyperthyroidism and ophthalmopathy. Using RNA transcripts as the source, TCR beta CDR3 regions were amplified. TCR CDR3 regions were first amplified by RT-PCR with HTBI primers. TCRdb fed the multiplex PCR reads into MiXCR, producing one record per CDR3 protein. The sample contains 300,000 to 450,000 distinct CDR3 sequences, approximately 25% of which appear only once. The sample consisted of blood. The receptors were sampled from a man between 50 and 59 years old with Graves' hyperthyroidism.

The chain couples TRBV27 to TRBJ2-5; TRBD2 aligns across 9 bases. The junction had 7 bases not matched to a gene; V was cut back by 4 bases and J by 4 bases. Germline lookup yields CDR1 MNHEY and CDR2 SMNVEV (reference sequence). The CDR3 is 15 residues long. CDR3 residues: CASSSLAGVRETQYF. The CDR3 region has the DNA TGTGCCAGCAGTTCCTTAGCGGGAGTACGAGAGACCCAGTACTTC.

For this clonotype: Just one base apart from a much larger clone, this may be a read error. The genes are TRBV18 and TRBJ1-4, with a weak D call TRBD1 (6 bases). Germline CDR1 reads KGHSH; CDR2 reads LQKENI. The CDR3 totals 14 residues. The DNA for the CDR3 is TGTACCAGCTCACCGGACAGCAAAACTGAAAAACTGTTTTTT. Translation gives CTSSPDSKTEKLFF.

This clonotype was seen ten or more times. V gene TRBV12-3 or TRBV12-4 combines with J gene TRBJ1-5; D perhaps matches TRBD1 (5 bases). Trimming cost V 7 bases and J 6 bases, with 19 bases left between them. The CDR3 extends over 15 amino acids. This CDR3 reads CASIPGPDSGQPQHF. Written as DNA, the CDR3 is TGTGCCAGCATCCCGGGGCCCGATAGCGGTCAGCCCCAGCATTTT.

This clonotype was detected only once. The genes are TRBV12-5 and TRBJ1-1, with D unclear. The CDR3 runs 8 residues. Germline V lookup: CDR1 LGHNT, CDR2 FRNRAP. V was shortened by 5 bases and J by 8 bases, with 0 bases between the two germline ends. The CDR3 coding sequence is TGTGCTAGTGGTGAAGCTTTCTTT. It yields the protein CASGEAFF.

This clonotype was seen more than once but under ten times. The V gene is TRBV29-1, the J gene TRBJ2-1, with D possibly TRBD1 on 6 matching bases. The CDR3 is made up of 14 amino acids. CDR1 and CDR2 from the germline V gene are SQVTM and ANQGSEA. Trimming shortened V by 3 bases and J by 5 bases, and 14 bases separated the two germline ends. CDR3 bases: TGCAGCGTTGAGGGACACCGGATGGACAATGAGCAGTTCTTC. It yields the protein CSVEGHRMDNEQFF.

This chain's CDR3 is CASSYRGAGEQYF. The CDR3, as DNA: TGTGCCAGCAGTTACCGGGGGGCTGGGGAGCAGTACTTC. V is TRBV6-2 or TRBV6-3 and J is TRBJ2-7; the D gene is possibly TRBD2 (7 bases). V was pared by 2 bases and J by 7 bases, with 12 bases between. This CDR3 has 13 amino acids. Germline CDR1 reads MNHEY; CDR2 reads SVGEGT.

CDR3 protein: CASRQNRGFHSPLHF. CDR3 bases: TGTGCCAGCAGACAAAACCGAGGGTTTCATTCACCCCTCCACTTT. The chain is built from TRBV6-1 and TRBJ1-6; D gene uncertain. This CDR3 has 15 residues. V was clipped by 6 bases and J by 8 bases, with 17 bases between them. The germline CDR1 and CDR2 sequences are MNHNS and SASEGT.

This clonotype appeared many times. Here the CDR3 DNA reads TGTGCCAGCTCACCAAAAGATACGCAGTATTTT. Its protein product is CASSPKDTQYF. This chain links TRBV12-3 or TRBV12-4 with TRBJ2-3; D unclear. This CDR3 has 11 residues. V lost 8 bases, J lost 5 bases, and 8 bases lay in between.

This clonotype was found many times. The chain combines TRBV7-2 with TRBJ2-7; D gene uncertain. The germline V gene encodes CDR1 SGHTA and CDR2 FQGNSA. This CDR3 spans 17 amino acids. V was cut by 5 bases and J by 2 bases, with 22 bases left in between. The CDR3 nucleotides are TGTGCCAGCAGCCTCCTCCCTTCCGGGTACCTCCCCTACGAGCAGTACTTC. This encodes CASSLLPSGYLPYEQYF.

Regarding this clonotype: A junction boundary mismatches the germline segment, possibly from a read error. This sequence joins TRBV6-1 and TRBJ1-5; D remains ambiguous. The CDR3 sequence is 13 residues long. Germline lookup yields CDR1 MNHNS and CDR2 SASEGT. The chain's CDR3 is CASSKAGDQPQHF. The CDR3 bases are TGTGCCAGCAGTAAAGCTGGGGATCAGCCCCAGCATTTT.

This clonotype came up many times. This rearrangement joins TRBV2 to TRBJ2-7, with TRBD1 matching 10 bases. Germline CDR1 and CDR2: SNHLY and FYNNEI. This CDR3 comprises 13 residues. V was clipped by 9 bases and J by 5 bases; unmatched bases: 7. The CDR3 loop reads CASFRDRGHEQYF. The CDR3 nucleotides read TGTGCCAGTTTCCGGGACAGGGGACACGAGCAGTACTTC.

This clonotype was counted many times. The chain uses TRBV11-3 and TRBJ2-1; 7 bases are a match to TRBD1. The junction had 8 bases not matched to a gene; V was cut back by 5 bases and J by 4 bases. The CDR3 loop spans 15 amino acids. CDR1 and CDR2 (germline): SGHNT, YENEEA. The CDR3 protein is CASSRGGRPYNEQFF. CDR3 DNA sequence: TGTGCCAGCAGCCGAGGGGGCAGGCCATACAATGAGCAGTTCTTC.

The V call is TRBV24-1, the J call TRBJ2-7, with 10 positions matching TRBD2. V shed 4 bases, J shed 7 bases, and the junction held 12 bases outside the gene matches. The CDR3 is made up of 16 amino acids. Germline assignment: CDR1 KGHDR and CDR2 SFDVKD. In DNA form, the CDR3 reads TGTGCCACCAGTGACTCCCGGTCTAGCGGGAGTGGAGAGCAGTACTTC. It encodes CATSDSRSSGSGEQYF.

This clonotype has more than one count but fewer than ten. The rearrangement links TRBV20-1 to TRBJ1-5; D gene unclear. The CDR3 totals 14 residues. The V gene's germline CDR1 is DFQATT and CDR2 SNEGSKA (reference sequence). V was shortened by 0 bases and J by 4 bases, with 10 bases between the two germline ends. This chain's CDR3 is CSARDSDRNQPQHF. DNA of the CDR3: TGCAGTGCTAGAGATAGCGACCGAAATCAGCCCCAGCATTTT.

In its sample, this clonotype was seen a few times. The chain uses TRBV7-2 and TRBJ1-3; no definite D call. CDR1 SGHTA and CDR2 FQGNSA come from the germline V gene. The CDR3 sequence is 15 residues long. The V gene lost 5 bases and the J gene lost 0 bases, with 11 bases spanning the gap. This CDR3 is CASSLGRSSGNTIYF. Here the CDR3 DNA reads TGTGCCAGCAGCCTTGGACGTAGCTCTGGAAACACCATATATTTT.

This sequence joins TRBV5-6 and TRBJ1-2, with no clear D. Germline V gives CDR1 SGHDT, CDR2 YYEEEE. This CDR3 is 15 amino acids long. Deletions cut 4 bases from V and 6 bases from J, with 19 bases between. The CDR3 loop is CASSRLSQPSNGYTF. The CDR3 DNA is TGTGCCAGCAGCCGACTTAGCCAGCCGAGCAATGGCTACACCTTC.

The chain joins TRBV10-2 to TRBJ2-7; TRBD2 is a possible D gene (5 bases). Between the trimmed V and J ends, which lost 4 bases and 6 bases, there was a span of 16 bases. This CDR3 region has 14 residues. Germline V gives CDR1 WSHSY, CDR2 SAAADI. CDR3 protein: CASSAQRSVSEQYF. The CDR3 bases are TGCGCCAGCAGTGCACAGCGGTCGGTCTCCGAGCAGTACTTC.

This clonotype was counted a few times. The V and J genes are TRBV5-1 and TRBJ2-3; D gene unclear. The ends were cut back, 0 bases at V and 5 bases at J, with 10 bases in the middle. Germline V CDR1 and CDR2: SGHRS, YFSETQ. This CDR3 is built from 14 residues. The CDR3 region is CASSLGRTLDTQYF. The CDR3 DNA sequence: TGCGCCAGCAGCTTGGGGCGGACGCTAGATACGCAGTATTTT.

In this sample, this clonotype turned up many times. The gene calls are TRBV12-3 or TRBV12-4 and TRBJ2-1; 10 nucleotides agree with TRBD2. The trim removed 4 bases at V and 10 bases at J, leaving 7 bases unmatched. The length of the CDR3 is 14 residues. The CDR3 loop is CASSSAGGPGEQFF. CDR3 DNA: TGTGCCAGCAGTTCAGCGGGAGGGCCGGGCGAGCAGTTCTTC.

This clonotype was counted ten times or more. The gene calls are TRBV20-1 and TRBJ2-1, with 13 bases fitting TRBD2. CDR1 DFQATT and CDR2 SNEGSKA come from the germline V gene (reference sequence). CDR3 length equals 15 residues. Losses at the gene ends were 3 bases for V and 6 bases for J; bases not matched to a gene: 5. The CDR3 protein is CSARATSGRTNEQFF. CDR3 bases: TGCAGTGCTAGGGCGACTAGCGGGAGGACCAATGAGCAGTTCTTC.

This clonotype was recorded many times. V is TRBV7-2 and J is TRBJ2-1; 8 bases are a match to TRBD2. V shed 4 bases, J shed 4 bases, and the junction held 9 bases outside the gene matches. The CDR3 contains 16 residues. Germline V lookup: CDR1 SGHTA, CDR2 FQGNSA. CDR3 nucleotides: TGTGCCAGCAGCTCAGACAGAACGGGAGGGTACAATGAGCAGTTCTTC. This translates into CASSSDRTGGYNEQFF.

This clonotype occurred a few times. The J gene is TRBJ2-1, the V gene TRBV20-1; D gene ambiguous. V lost 5 bases to trimming and J lost 1 base, with 27 bases between them. CDR1 and CDR2 (germline): DFQATT, SNEGSKA (reference sequence). The CDR3 sequence is 19 residues long. The DNA for the CDR3 is TGCAGTGCTCTAAAGCCCCTGTTGCCCGATGGGTATTCCTACAATGAGCAGTTCTTC. It is translated as CSALKPLLPDGYSYNEQFF.

At least ten counts were recorded for this clonotype. The V and J genes are TRBV7-3 and TRBJ2-1, with 8 bases identical to TRBD2. The CDR3 sequence is 15 residues long. J was trimmed by 10 bases and V by 5 bases; bases with no gene match: 13. Germline V gene sequence: CDR1 SGHTA, CDR2 FQGTGA. The CDR3 coding sequence is TGTGCCAGCAGCCAACCGGGACTAGGTGTGGCCGAGCAGTTCTTC. Amino acids: CASSQPGLGVAEQFF.

The chain couples TRBV19 to TRBJ2-3; TRBD2 agrees at 8 bases. V shed 0 bases, J shed 4 bases, and the junction held 6 bases outside the gene matches. The CDR3 consists of 16 residues. Germline CDR1 LNHDA, CDR2 SQIVND (reference sequence). The CDR3 region has the DNA TGTGCCAGTAGTATAGATGGAGCGGGAGTTTCAGATACGCAGTATTTT. This gives the protein CASSIDGAGVSDTQYF.

There are many counts of this clonotype. The V gene is TRBV2, the J gene TRBJ1-5, with 7 bases identical to TRBD1. V dropped 7 bases and J dropped 2; count of bases not matched to a gene: 2. Germline V gene sequence: CDR1 SNHLY, CDR2 FYNNEI. The CDR3 spans 13 residues. The CDR3 bases are TGTGCCAGCACAGGGACAGGCAATCAGCCCCAGCATTTT. Protein: CASTGTGNQPQHF.

There are many counts of this clonotype. The rearrangement joins TRBV2 to TRBJ2-3; D uncertain. Per germline, CDR1 SNHLY and CDR2 FYNNEI. Trimming shortened V by 5 bases and J by 4 bases, and 7 bases separated the two germline ends. The CDR3 length is 12 residues. Here the CDR3 reads CASSPDADTQYF. For the CDR3, the DNA is TGTGCCAGCAGTCCCGACGCAGATACGCAGTATTTT.

This clonotype has more than one count but fewer than ten. The chain is built from TRBV12-3 or TRBV12-4 and TRBJ2-4, with 9 bases aligning to TRBD2. J was trimmed by 10 bases and V by 6 bases; bases with no gene match: 25. This CDR3 comprises 19 residues. CDR3 nucleotides: TGTGCCAGCAGACCTAAACTAGAGGGTGTTGCGGGAGGGGTGGGAATTCAGTACTTC. Amino acids: CASRPKLEGVAGGVGIQYF.